This TCR beta chain was sequenced in a study of cytomegalovirus exposure and HLA in healthy donors. With 60 Vbeta and 13 Jbeta primers, the PCR was carried out. Libraries were prepared by immunoSEQ multiplex PCR; TCRdb keeps only in-frame clonotypes and omits some of them. The sample holds some 100,000 clones; roughly 88% are singletons and the top ten take 0.9% to 1.5%. Germline CDR1 is KGHSH and CDR2 is LQKENI. V shed 4 bases and J 8 bases; nucleotides not matched to a gene: 11. The CDR3 spans 16 residues. The V gene is TRBV18, the J gene TRBJ1-6; 7 bases agree with TRBD1. Material for sequencing was PBMCs. The receptor's source is a young woman in good health and CMV-seronegative. CDR3 sequence reads: CASSQNADRVDSPLHF. The CDR3 DNA sequence: TGTGCCAGCTCACAAAACGCCGACAGGGTCGATTCACCCCTCCACTTT.